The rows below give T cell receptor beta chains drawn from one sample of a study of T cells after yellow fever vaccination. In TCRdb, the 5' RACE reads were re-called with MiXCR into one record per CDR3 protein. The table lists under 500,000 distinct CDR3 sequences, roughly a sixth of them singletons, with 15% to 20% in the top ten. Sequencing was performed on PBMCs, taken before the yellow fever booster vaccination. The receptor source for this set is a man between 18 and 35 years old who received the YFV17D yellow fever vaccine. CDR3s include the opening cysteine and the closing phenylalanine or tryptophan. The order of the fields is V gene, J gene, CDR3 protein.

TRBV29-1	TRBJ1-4	CSVHVGEKLFF
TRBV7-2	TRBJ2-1	CASSRIPGHLENEQFF
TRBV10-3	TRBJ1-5	CAISESTGNVGNQPQHF
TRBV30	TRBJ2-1	CAWSSGNEQFF
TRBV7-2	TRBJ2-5	CASSLVVETQYF
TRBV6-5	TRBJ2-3	CASSYSLGPRTPSTDTQYF
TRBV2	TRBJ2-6	CASSGELSGANVLTF
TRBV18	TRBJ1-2	CASSPGISDGYTF
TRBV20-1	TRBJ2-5	CSARLAGDLQETQYF
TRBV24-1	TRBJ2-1	CATSGYNEQFF
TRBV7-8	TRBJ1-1	CASSPTRWVLGAFF
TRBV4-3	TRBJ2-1	CASSQPQGIEQFF
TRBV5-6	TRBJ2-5	CASSFSSKETQYF
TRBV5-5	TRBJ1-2	CASSSRLETGAFYGYTF
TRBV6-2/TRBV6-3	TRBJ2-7	CATYRDSSYEQYF
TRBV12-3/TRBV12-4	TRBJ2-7	CASSRRQSSYEQYF
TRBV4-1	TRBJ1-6	CASSQDLVGSPLHF
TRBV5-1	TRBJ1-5	CASRETGSNQPQHF
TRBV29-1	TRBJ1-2	CSVHDGLNYGYTF
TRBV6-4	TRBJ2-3	CASSERQGTDTQYF
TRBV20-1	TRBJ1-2	CSASMRAEGYTF